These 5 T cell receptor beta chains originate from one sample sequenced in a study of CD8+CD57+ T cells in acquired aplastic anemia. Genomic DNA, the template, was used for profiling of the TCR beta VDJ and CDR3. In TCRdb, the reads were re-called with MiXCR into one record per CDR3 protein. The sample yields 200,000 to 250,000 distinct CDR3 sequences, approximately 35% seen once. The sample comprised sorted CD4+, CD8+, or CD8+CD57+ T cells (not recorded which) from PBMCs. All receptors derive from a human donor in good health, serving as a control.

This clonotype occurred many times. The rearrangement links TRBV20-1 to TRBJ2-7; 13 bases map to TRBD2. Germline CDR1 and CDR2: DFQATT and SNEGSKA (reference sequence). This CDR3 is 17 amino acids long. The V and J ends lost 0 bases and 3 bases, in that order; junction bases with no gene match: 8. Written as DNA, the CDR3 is TGCAGTGCTAGAGATCCTAGGGGGACTAGCGGGGACTACGAGCAGTACTTC. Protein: CSARDPRGTSGDYEQYF.

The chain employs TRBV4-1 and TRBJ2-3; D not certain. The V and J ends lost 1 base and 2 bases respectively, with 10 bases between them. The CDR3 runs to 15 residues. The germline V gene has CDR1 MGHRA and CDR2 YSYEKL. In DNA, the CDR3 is TGCGCCAGCAGCCAAGCCCTCGGATTCACAGATACGCAGTATTTT. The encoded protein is CASSQALGFTDTQYF.

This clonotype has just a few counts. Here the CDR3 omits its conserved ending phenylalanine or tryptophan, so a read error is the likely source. The CDR3 DNA is TGTGCCAGCAGCTCCCCCGGACAGGCTAAAGCTTTCCTT. It codes for CASSSPGQAKAFL. V and J are TRBV7-6 and TRBJ1-1; 7 bases align to TRBD1. This CDR3 contains 13 residues. Per the germline V gene, CDR1 is SGHVS and CDR2 is FNYEAQ. Germline trimming cut 4 bases from V and 9 bases from J; bases unmatched to any gene: 8.

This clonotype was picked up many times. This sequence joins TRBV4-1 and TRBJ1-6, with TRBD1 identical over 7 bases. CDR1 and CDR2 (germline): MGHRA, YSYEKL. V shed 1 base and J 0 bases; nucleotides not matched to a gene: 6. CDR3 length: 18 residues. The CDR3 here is CASSQAWTGGSYNSPLHF. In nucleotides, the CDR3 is TGCGCCAGCAGCCAAGCGTGGACAGGTGGCTCCTATAATTCACCCCTCCACTTT.

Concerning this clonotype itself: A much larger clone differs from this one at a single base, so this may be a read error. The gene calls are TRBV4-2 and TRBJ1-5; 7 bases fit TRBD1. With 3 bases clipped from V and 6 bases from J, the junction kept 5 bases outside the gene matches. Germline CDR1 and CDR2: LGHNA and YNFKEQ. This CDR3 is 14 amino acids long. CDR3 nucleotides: TGTGCCAGCAGCCAGACAGGGTACAGTCAGCCCCAGCATTTT. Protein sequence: CASSQTGYSQPQHF.